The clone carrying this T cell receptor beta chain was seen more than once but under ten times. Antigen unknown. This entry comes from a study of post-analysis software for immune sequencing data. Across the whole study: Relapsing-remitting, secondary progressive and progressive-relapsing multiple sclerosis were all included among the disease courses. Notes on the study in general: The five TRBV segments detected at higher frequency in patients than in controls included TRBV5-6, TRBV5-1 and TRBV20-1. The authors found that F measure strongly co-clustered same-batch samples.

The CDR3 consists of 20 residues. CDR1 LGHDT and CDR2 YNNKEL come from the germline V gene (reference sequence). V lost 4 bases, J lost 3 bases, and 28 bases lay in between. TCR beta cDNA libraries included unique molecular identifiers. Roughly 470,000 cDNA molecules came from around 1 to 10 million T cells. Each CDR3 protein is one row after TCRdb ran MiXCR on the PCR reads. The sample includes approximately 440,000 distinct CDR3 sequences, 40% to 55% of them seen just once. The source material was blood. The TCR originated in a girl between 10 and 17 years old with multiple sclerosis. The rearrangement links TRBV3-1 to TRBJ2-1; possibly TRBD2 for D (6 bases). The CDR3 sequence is CASSRTHRDFLLNFYNEQFF. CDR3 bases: TGTGCCAGCAGCCGTACTCACCGGGACTTCCTCCTCAACTTCTACAATGAGCAGTTCTTC.